Detailed here is one TCR beta chain. Its antigen remains unidentified. A far larger clone is one nucleotide away, so this likely arose from a read error. The data were taken from a study of regulatory T cells in long-lasting Graves disease. Study-level background: A definition of persistent Graves' disease required over 5 years of antithyroid drugs plus positive TSH receptor antibodies. The study, taken as a whole, reports: Persistent cases favored TRBV28, TRBJ1-2 and TRBJ2-5. Thyroid tissue was not sampled; only peripheral blood was. The persistent group shared 2,500 to 3,000 public clonotypes, more than the roughly 970 shared by new patients.

The V segment lost 7 bases and the J segment 1 base; nucleotides outside the gene matches: 3. The germline V gene has CDR1 MDHEN and CDR2 SYDVKM. The CDR3 consists of 13 residues. Time point described: persistent/refractory GD, antithyroid drugs over 5 years with positive TRAb. PBMCs provided the RNA from which the TCR library was made. Arm-PCR of CDR3 regions and iRepertoire HTBI primers were the basis on which TCR beta libraries were built. TCRdb called the multiplex PCR reads again in MiXCR, with one record for every CDR3 protein. Of about 660,000 distinct CDR3 sequences in the sample, 25% to 35% were seen once.

The sequencing here drew on peripheral blood mononuclear cells (PBMCs), taken when the disease was refractory, from a patient treated with antithyroid drugs. The origin of this receptor is a female donor with Graves disease. This rearrangement joins TRBV28 to TRBJ2-5; 7 nucleotides match TRBD1. CDR3: CASNRTGQETQYF. As DNA, the CDR3 is TGTGCCAGCAACCGGACAGGCCAAGAGACCCAGTACTTC.